The 21 T cell receptor beta chains given below trace back to one sample, sequenced in a study of blood T cell repertoires in COVID-19. Libraries were prepared by immunoSEQ multiplex PCR; TCRdb keeps only in-frame clonotypes and omits some of them. This table holds around 250,000 clones, more than 85% found once. The specimen sequenced was peripheral blood. The origin of the receptors is a woman aged 65 to 85 with active or convalescent COVID-19.

V gene TRBV19 combines with J gene TRBJ1-1; 10 bases are shared with TRBD1. With 6 bases clipped from V and 5 bases from J, the junction kept 3 bases outside the gene matches. Germline V lookup: CDR1 LNHDA, CDR2 SQIVND (reference sequence). The CDR3 is made up of 13 amino acids. The CDR3 region has the DNA TGTGCCAGTAGGGGACAGGGGAATACTGAAGCTTTCTTT. The encoded protein is CASRGQGNTEAFF.

This rearrangement joins TRBV18 to TRBJ1-5; D remains unclear. Germline V gives CDR1 KGHSH, CDR2 LQKENI. This CDR3 has 16 residues. V gave up 0 bases and J gave up 3 bases, with 12 bases separating them. The CDR3 loop reads CASSPPGYGNNQPQHF. For the CDR3, the DNA is TGTGCCAGCTCACCACCGGGCTATGGTAACAATCAGCCCCAGCATTTT.

The V and J genes are TRBV5-8 and TRBJ1-5; D is unresolved. Germline values: CDR1 SGHTS, CDR2 YDEGEE. This CDR3 spans 14 amino acids. The V gene lost 9 bases and the J gene lost 6 bases, with 19 bases spanning the gap. In nucleotides, the CDR3 is TGTGCCACCTCCACGGGGAGAAGGAGTCAGCCCCAGCATTTT. The encoded protein is CATSTGRRSQPQHF. Supplemented by reference TRBV5-8 and TRBJ1-5, the full variable domain reads EAGVTQSPTHLIKTRGQQATLRCSPISGHTSVYWYQQALGLGLQFLLWYDEGEERNRGNFPPRFSGRQFPNYSSELNVNALELEDSALYLCATSTGRRSQPQHFGDGTRLSIL.

The chain combines TRBV9 with TRBJ1-1; D uncertain. The CDR3 consists of 14 residues. V shed 5 bases and J shed 5 bases, with 16 bases lying between them. Germline V gene sequence: CDR1 SGDLS, CDR2 YYNGEE. The CDR3 DNA sequence: TGTGCCAGCAGTATAAGGAGAACGAGTACTGAAGCTTTCTTT. It codes for CASSIRRTSTEAFF.

This chain connects TRBV6-6 to TRBJ2-1; D might be TRBD1 (6 bases). Trimming took 5 bases from V and 9 from J, leaving 23 bases between them. CDR1 is MNHNY and CDR2 is SVGAGI in the germline V gene (reference sequence). This CDR3 has 16 amino acids. In DNA, the CDR3 is TGTGCCAGCAGTCTCCGAGTGGGGGCCGGTCAGGGTGAGCAGTTCTTC. This sequence encodes CASSLRVGAGQGEQFF.

The chain joins TRBV5-6 to TRBJ2-3, with a tentative D call TRBD1 (5 bases). The length of the CDR3 is 12 residues. CDR1 is SGHDT and CDR2 is YYEEEE in the germline V gene. Trimming pared 3 bases from V and 6 bases from J, leaving 8 bases between. CDR3 in DNA: TGTGCCAGCAGCTCATGGGGCGATACGCAGTATTTT. This codes for CASSSWGDTQYF.

The rearrangement links TRBV9 to TRBJ1-1; TRBD1 agrees at 10 bases. Germline trimming cut 1 base from V and 3 bases from J; bases unmatched to any gene: 6. The CDR3 has 16 residues. The germline V gene encodes CDR1 SGDLS and CDR2 YYNGEE. CDR3 loop: CASSVTGQGSHTEAFF. For the CDR3, the DNA is TGTGCCAGCAGCGTAACGGGACAGGGGTCACACACTGAAGCTTTCTTT.

The rearrangement uses TRBV29-1 and TRBJ1-1; D might be TRBD1 (5 bases). The CDR3 has 13 amino acids. Germline CDR1 and CDR2: SQVTM and ANQGSEA. V lost 6 bases, J lost 10 bases, and 21 bases lay in between. CDR3 DNA sequence: TGCAGCGTCGTACCTACAGGTTTGGTCGTAGCTTTCTTT. Residues: CSVVPTGLVVAFF.

This clone came up a few times. This chain connects TRBV6-4 to TRBJ1-1; no reliable D call. Trimming removed 7 bases at V and 11 bases at J, with 20 bases between. Looked up from germline, CDR1 is MRHNA and CDR2 is SNTAGT. The CDR3 runs to 13 residues. The DNA for the CDR3 is TGTGCCAGCACCGATAATGAGGGAAGGTTGGCTTTCTTT. Protein product: CASTDNEGRLAFF.

The chain combines TRBV7-2 with TRBJ1-1, with a tentative D call TRBD1 (6 bases). The length of the CDR3 is 16 residues. The germline V gene encodes CDR1 SGHTA and CDR2 FQGNSA. Trimming took 6 bases from V and 5 from J, leaving 22 bases between them. DNA for the CDR3: TGTGCCAGCAGAGCCGGGACAAAGCGGTCGTGGACTGAAGCTTTCTTT. It translates to CASRAGTKRSWTEAFF.

The rearrangement links TRBV19 to TRBJ1-5; D might be TRBD1 (6 bases). Deletions cut 6 bases from V and 1 base from J, with 10 bases between. This CDR3 is built from 14 residues. Germline CDR1 and CDR2: LNHDA and SQIVND (reference sequence). The DNA of the CDR3 is TGTGCCAGTAGATCCGACAGGAGCAATCAGCCCCAGCATTTT. Translation: CASRSDRSNQPQHF.

The chain carries TRBV12-5 and TRBJ2-5; D is undetermined. The CDR3 consists of 13 residues. The ends were cut back, 6 bases at V and 3 bases at J, with 11 bases in the middle. Germline CDR1 and CDR2: LGHNT and FRNRAP. The CDR3 DNA reads TGTGCTAGTGGCGAAAATCTAAAAGAGACCCAGTACTTC. It translates to CASGENLKETQYF.

Of note for this clone: The sample contains more than one DNA sequence encoding this CDR3. The chain combines TRBV9 with TRBJ1-2; 8 bases match TRBD1. There are 14 residues in the CDR3. Germline lookup yields CDR1 SGDLS and CDR2 YYNGEE. The V and J ends lost 3 bases and 4 bases, in that order; junction bases with no gene match: 5. The CDR3 nucleotides read TGTGCCAGCAGCGCCCGACAGGGGAGCTATGGCTACACCTTC. This gives the protein CASSARQGSYGYTF.

The V and J genes are TRBV20-1 and TRBJ1-2, with D unclear. Germline V gives CDR1 DFQATT, CDR2 SNEGSKA (reference sequence). There are 11 residues in the CDR3. The V gene lost 0 bases and the J gene lost 9 bases, with 8 bases spanning the gap. CDR3 loop: CSARDLYRYTF. CDR3 coding DNA: TGCAGTGCTAGAGATCTGTATCGCTACACCTTC.

This sequence joins TRBV7-9 and TRBJ2-1, with 7 bases identical to TRBD2. Germline-derived CDR1 and CDR2 are SEHNR and FQNEAQ (reference sequence). The CDR3 covers 13 residues. Germline trimming cut 3 bases from V and 6 bases from J; bases unmatched to any gene: 2. CDR3 protein: CASSFLAANEQFF. The CDR3 DNA reads TGTGCCAGCAGCTTCCTAGCGGCCAATGAGCAGTTCTTC.

This chain joins TRBV11-2 and TRBJ2-5; D gene ambiguous. The CDR3 totals 14 residues. Germline CDR1 is SGHAT and CDR2 is FQNNGV. Trimming took 2 bases from V and 1 from J, leaving 8 bases between them. The CDR3 sequence is CASSLSWSQETQYF. CDR3 coding DNA: TGTGCCAGCAGCTTAAGCTGGTCCCAAGAGACCCAGTACTTC.

V and J are TRBV4-3 and TRBJ2-7; D not resolved. Trimming shortened V by 1 base and J by 4 bases, and 17 bases separated the two germline ends. The CDR3 has 16 residues. Germline V gene data show CDR1 as LGHNA and CDR2 as YSLEER. This chain's CDR3 is CASSQVPTDEAYEQYF. The CDR3 DNA sequence: TGCGCCAGCAGCCAAGTCCCCACGGATGAGGCTTACGAGCAGTACTTC.

V usage is TRBV6-6 and J usage is TRBJ1-6; the D is unclear. This CDR3 has 15 residues. V was shortened by 10 bases and J by 0 bases, with 13 bases between the two germline ends. CDR1 MNHNY and CDR2 SVGAGI come from the germline V gene (reference sequence). CDR3 sequence (DNA): TGTGCCACCAAACCCGTTAGCTCCTATAATTCACCCCTCCACTTT. It is translated as CATKPVSSYNSPLHF.

The rearrangement links TRBV2 to TRBJ2-1, with 8 bases identical to TRBD2. Germline values: CDR1 SNHLY, CDR2 FYNNEI. J was trimmed by 10 bases and V by 4 bases; bases with no gene match: 3. The CDR3 covers 12 residues. CDR3 residues: CASSGRLAEQFF. DNA of the CDR3: TGTGCCAGCAGTGGAAGACTAGCGGAGCAGTTCTTC.

V is TRBV6-5 and J is TRBJ2-5; 12 bases fit TRBD2. Trimming took 4 bases from V and 4 from J; bases not matched to a gene: 7. The CDR3 has 16 amino acids. Germline V gene sequence: CDR1 MNHEY, CDR2 SVGAGI. This CDR3 reads CASSSPASGGGETQYF. The CDR3 region has the DNA TGTGCCAGCAGTTCCCCTGCTAGCGGGGGGGGAGAGACCCAGTACTTC.

The table lists this clone with a count of one. J is TRBJ2-5 and V is TRBV3-1 (or the pseudogene TRBV3-2), with TRBD1 identical over 9 bases. CDR3 length: 14 residues. The V gene's germline CDR1 is LGHDT and CDR2 YNNKEL (reference sequence). With 4 bases clipped from V and 5 bases from J, the junction kept 5 bases outside the gene matches. CDR3 DNA: TGTGCCAGCAGCCGGACAGGGGTGTTTGAGACCCAGTACTTC. This codes for CASSRTGVFETQYF.